This TCR beta chain emerged from a study of early T cells in non-severe SARS-CoV-2 infection. At the level of the study: Chains from this unsorted whole-blood bulk RNA could not be paired.

The CDR3 loop spans 17 amino acids. V trimming: 0 bases; J trimming: 7 bases; junction bases outside the gene matches: 14. Germline CDR1 is SGHTA and CDR2 is FQGTGA. Individual cDNA molecules each received unique molecular identifiers attached to them. TCRdb used MiXCR to reprocess the 5' RACE reads, holding one entry per CDR3 protein. Here the sample spans 40,000 or so distinct CDR3 sequences, roughly 5% being singletons. This clonotype appeared a few times. The input for sequencing was whole blood, taken at baseline. This TCR derives from an adult who was a healthcare worker with PCR-confirmed SARS-CoV-2 infection or an uninfected control (not recorded which). This chain joins TRBV7-3 and TRBJ1-1; TRBD1 matches 7 bases. The CDR3 spells CASSLTPSITGVSEAFF. The DNA of the CDR3 is TGTGCCAGCAGCTTAACCCCCAGCATTACAGGGGTAAGTGAAGCTTTCTTT. The full variable domain, its missing parts supplied by reference TRBV7-3 and TRBJ1-1, is GAGVSQTPSNKVTEKGKYVELRCDPISGHTALYWYRQSLGQGPEFLIYFQGTGAADDSGLPNDRFFAVRPEGSVSTLKIQRTERGDSAVYLCASSLTPSITGVSEAFFGQGTRLTVV.